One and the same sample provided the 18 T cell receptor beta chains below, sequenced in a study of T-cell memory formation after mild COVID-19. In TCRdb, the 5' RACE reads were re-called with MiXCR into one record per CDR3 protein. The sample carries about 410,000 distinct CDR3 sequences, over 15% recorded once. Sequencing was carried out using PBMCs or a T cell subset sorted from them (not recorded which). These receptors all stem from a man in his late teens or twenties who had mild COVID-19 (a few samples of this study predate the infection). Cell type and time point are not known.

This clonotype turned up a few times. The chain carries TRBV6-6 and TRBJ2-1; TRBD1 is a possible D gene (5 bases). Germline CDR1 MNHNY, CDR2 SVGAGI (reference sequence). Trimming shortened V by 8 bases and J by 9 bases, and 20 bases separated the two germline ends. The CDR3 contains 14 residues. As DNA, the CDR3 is TGTGCCAGCTCTCTTCAGGGAAACTCGGGTGAGCAGTTCTTC. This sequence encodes CASSLQGNSGEQFF.

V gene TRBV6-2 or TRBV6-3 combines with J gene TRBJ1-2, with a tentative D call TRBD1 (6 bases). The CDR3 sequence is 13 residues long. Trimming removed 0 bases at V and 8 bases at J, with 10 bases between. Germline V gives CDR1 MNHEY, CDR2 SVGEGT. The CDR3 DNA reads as TGTGCCAGCAGTTACTCCCGGGACAAGGGCTACACCTTC. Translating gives CASSYSRDKGYTF.

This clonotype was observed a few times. The CDR3 protein is CASSLLDNQPQHF. CDR3 DNA sequence: TGTGCCAGCAGTTTATTGGATAATCAGCCCCAGCATTTT. The rearrangement links TRBV12-3 or TRBV12-4 to TRBJ1-5; D call uncertain. The CDR3 covers 13 residues. V lost 2 bases and J lost 4, with 6 bases in between.

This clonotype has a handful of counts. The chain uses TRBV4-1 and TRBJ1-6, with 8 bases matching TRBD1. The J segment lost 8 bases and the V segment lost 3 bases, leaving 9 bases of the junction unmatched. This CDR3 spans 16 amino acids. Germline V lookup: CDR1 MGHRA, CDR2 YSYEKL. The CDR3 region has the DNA TGCGCCAGCAGCCATCGCCGGGACAGGAGTTATTCACCCCTCCACTTT. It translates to CASSHRRDRSYSPLHF.

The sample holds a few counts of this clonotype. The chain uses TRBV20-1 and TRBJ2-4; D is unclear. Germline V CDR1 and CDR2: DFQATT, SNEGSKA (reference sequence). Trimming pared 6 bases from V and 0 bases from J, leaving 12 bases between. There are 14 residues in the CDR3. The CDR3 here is CSATPPLAKNIQYF. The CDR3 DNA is TGCAGTGCGACGCCCCCGTTAGCCAAAAACATTCAGTACTTC.

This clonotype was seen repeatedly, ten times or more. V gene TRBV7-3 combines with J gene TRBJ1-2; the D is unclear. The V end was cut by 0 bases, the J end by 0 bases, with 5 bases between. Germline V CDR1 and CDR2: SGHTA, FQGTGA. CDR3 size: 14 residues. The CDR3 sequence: CASSLTPANYGYTF. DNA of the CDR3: TGTGCCAGCAGCTTAACCCCAGCTAACTATGGCTACACCTTC.

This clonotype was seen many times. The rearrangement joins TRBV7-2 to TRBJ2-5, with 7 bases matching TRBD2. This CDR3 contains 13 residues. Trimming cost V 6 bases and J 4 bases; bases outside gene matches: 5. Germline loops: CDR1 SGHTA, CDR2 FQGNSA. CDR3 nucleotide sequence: TGTGCCAGCAGTCTGGGGGGGGGAGAGACCCAGTACTTC. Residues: CASSLGGGETQYF. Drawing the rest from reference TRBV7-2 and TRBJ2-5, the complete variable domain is GAGVSQSPSNKVTEKGKDVELRCDPISGHTALYWYRQSLGQGLEFLIYFQGNSAPDKSGLPSDRFSAERTGGSVSTLTIQRTQQEDSAVYLCASSLGGGETQYFGPGTRLLVL.

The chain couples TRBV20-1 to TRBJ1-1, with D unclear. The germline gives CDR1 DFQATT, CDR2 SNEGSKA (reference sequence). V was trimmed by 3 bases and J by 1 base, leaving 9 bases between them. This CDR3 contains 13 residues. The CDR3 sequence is CSASEQQNTEAFF. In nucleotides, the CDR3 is TGCAGTGCTAGTGAACAGCAGAACACTGAAGCTTTCTTT.

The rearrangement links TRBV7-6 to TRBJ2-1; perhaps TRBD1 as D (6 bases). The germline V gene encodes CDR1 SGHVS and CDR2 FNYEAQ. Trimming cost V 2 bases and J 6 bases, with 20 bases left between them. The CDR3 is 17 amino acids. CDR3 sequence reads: CASSLTAGTMGPNEQFF. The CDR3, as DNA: TGTGCCAGCAGCTTAACCGCCGGGACAATGGGCCCCAATGAGCAGTTCTTC.

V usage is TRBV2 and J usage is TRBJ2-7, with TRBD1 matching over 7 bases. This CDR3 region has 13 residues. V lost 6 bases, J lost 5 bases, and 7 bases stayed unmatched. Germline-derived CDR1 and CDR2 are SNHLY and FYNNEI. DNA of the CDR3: TGTGCCAGCAGGCCGACAGGGTCCAACGAGCAGTACGTC. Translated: CASRPTGSNEQYV.

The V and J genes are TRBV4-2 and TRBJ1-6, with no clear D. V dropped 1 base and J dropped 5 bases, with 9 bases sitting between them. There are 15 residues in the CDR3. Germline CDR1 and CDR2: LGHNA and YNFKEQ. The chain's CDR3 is CASSQARVNNSPLHF. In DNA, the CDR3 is TGTGCCAGCAGCCAAGCACGGGTGAATAATTCACCCCTCCACTTT.

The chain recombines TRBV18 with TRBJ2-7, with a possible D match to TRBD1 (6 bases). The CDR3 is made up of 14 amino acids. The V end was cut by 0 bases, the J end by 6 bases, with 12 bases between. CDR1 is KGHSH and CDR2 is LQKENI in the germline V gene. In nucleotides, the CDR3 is TGTGCCAGCTCACCACCTGCAGGGGTCGGCGAGCAGTACTTC. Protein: CASSPPAGVGEQYF.

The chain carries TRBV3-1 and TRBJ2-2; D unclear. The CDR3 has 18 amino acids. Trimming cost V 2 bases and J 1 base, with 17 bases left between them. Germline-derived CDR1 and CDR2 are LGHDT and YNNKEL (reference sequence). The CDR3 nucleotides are TGTGCCAGCAGCCAAAATCAAGGGTTCAAAATGAACACCGGGGAGCTGTTTTTT. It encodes CASSQNQGFKMNTGELFF.

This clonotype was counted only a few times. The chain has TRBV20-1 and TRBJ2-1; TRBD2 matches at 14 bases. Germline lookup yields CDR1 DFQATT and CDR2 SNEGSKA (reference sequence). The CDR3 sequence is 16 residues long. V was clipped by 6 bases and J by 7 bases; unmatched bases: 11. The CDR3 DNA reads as TGCAGTGCCACGGGACTAGCGGGGGCGACACGGAATGAGCAGTTCTTC. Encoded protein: CSATGLAGATRNEQFF.

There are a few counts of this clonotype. This CDR3 is CASTERGDSYNEQFF. The CDR3 coding sequence is TGTGCCAGCACAGAACGGGGAGACTCCTACAATGAGCAGTTCTTC. The chain joins TRBV9 to TRBJ2-1; perhaps TRBD2 as D (5 bases). The CDR3 is 15 amino acids. V shed 6 bases and J shed 0 bases, with 13 bases lying between them. CDR1 and CDR2 from the germline V gene are SGDLS and YYNGEE.

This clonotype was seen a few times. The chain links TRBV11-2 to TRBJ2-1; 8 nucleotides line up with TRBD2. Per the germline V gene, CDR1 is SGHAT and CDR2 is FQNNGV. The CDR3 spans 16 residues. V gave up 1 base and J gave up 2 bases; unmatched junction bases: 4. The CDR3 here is CASSLVSGGAYNEQFF. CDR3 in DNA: TGTGCCAGCAGCTTAGTCTCGGGGGGGGCCTACAATGAGCAGTTCTTC.

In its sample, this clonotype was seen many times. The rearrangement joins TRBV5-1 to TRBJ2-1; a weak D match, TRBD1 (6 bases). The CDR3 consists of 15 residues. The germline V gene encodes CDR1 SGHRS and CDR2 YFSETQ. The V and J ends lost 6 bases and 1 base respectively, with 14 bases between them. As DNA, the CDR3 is TGCGCCAGCAACCAACAGGGTGGGTCCTACAATGAGCAGTTCTTC. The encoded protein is CASNQQGGSYNEQFF. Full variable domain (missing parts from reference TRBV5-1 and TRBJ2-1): KAGVTQTPRYLIKTRGQQVTLSCSPISGHRSVSWYQQTPGQGLQFLFEYFSETQRNKGNFPGRFSGRQFSNSRSEMNVSTLELGDSALYLCASNQQGGSYNEQFFGPGTRLTVL.

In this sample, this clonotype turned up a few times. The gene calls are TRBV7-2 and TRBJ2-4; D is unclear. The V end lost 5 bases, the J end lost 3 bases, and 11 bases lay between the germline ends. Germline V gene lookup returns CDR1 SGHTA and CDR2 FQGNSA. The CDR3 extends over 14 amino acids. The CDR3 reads CASSPTYIKNIQYF. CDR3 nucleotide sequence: TGTGCCAGCAGCCCCACCTACATCAAAAACATTCAGTACTTC.